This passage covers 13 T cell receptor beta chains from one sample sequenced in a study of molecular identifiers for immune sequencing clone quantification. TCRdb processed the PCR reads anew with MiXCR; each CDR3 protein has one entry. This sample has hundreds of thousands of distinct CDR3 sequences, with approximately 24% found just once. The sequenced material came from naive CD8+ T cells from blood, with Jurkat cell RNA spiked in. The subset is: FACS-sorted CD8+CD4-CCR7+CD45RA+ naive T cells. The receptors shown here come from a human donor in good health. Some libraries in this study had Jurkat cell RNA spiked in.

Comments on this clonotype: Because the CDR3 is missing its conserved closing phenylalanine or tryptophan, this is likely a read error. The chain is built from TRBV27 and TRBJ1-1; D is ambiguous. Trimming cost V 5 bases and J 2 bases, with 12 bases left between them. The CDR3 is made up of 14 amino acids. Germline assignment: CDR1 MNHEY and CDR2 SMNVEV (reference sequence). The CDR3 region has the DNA TGTGCCAGCAGTCCATTTGATCTCAACACTGAAGCTTTCTCT. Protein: CASSPFDLNTEAFS.

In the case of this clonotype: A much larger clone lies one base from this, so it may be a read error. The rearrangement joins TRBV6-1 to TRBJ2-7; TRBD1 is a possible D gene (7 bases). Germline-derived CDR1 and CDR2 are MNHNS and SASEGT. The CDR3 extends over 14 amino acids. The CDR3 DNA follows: TGTACCAGCAGTGCGGGACAGAACTATTACGAGCAGTACTTC. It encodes CTSSAGQNYYEQYF.

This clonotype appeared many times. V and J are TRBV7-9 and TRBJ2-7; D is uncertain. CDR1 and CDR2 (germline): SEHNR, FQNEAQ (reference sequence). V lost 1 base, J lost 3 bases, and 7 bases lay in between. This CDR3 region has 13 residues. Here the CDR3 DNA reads TGTGCCAGCAGCTTAGGGGATCACTACGAGCAGTACTTC. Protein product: CASSLGDHYEQYF.

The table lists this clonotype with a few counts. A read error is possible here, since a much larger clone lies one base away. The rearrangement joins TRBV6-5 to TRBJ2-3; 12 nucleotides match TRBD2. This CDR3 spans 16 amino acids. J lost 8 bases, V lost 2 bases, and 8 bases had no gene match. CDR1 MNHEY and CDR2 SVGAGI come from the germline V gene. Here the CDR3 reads CASSYLAGGPQGTQYF. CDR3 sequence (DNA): TGTGCCAGCAGTTACCTAGCGGGGGGGCCTCAAGGTACGCAGTATTTT.

CDR3: CASTYSSYNEQFF. The CDR3 bases are TGTGCCAGCACTTACAGCTCCTACAATGAGCAGTTCTTC. The chain carries TRBV2 and TRBJ2-1; no firm D call. Germline lookup yields CDR1 SNHLY and CDR2 FYNNEI. V lost 7 bases to trimming and J lost 0 bases, with 7 bases between them. The CDR3 extends over 13 amino acids.

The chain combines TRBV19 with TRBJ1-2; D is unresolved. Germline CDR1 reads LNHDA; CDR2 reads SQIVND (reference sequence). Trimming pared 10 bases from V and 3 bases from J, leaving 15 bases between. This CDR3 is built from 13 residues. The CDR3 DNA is TGTGCCACCCTGGGCGCCCTGCACTATGGCTACACCTTC. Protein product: CATLGALHYGYTF.

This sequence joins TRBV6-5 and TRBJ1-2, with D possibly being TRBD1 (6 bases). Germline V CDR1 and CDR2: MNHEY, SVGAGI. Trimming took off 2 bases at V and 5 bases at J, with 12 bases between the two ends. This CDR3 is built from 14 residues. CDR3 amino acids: CASSYAEGTYGYTF. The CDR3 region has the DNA TGTGCCAGCAGTTACGCGGAGGGGACATATGGCTACACCTTC.

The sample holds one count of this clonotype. The CDR3 is CASDLGGPPYEQYF. CDR3 nucleotide sequence: TGTGCCAGCGACTTGGGAGGTCCCCCCTACGAGCAGTACTTC. The chain employs TRBV6-2 or TRBV6-3 and TRBJ2-7, with D possibly matching TRBD2 (6 bases). Per germline, CDR1 MNHEY and CDR2 SVGEGT. The V end was cut by 8 bases, the J end by 2 bases, with 16 bases between. CDR3 length: 14 residues.

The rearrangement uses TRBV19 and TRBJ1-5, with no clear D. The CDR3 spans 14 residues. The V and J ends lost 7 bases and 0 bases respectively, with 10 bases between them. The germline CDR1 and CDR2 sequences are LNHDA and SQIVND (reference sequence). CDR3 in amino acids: CASMSEYSNQPQHF. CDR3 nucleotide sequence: TGTGCCAGTATGTCAGAGTATAGCAATCAGCCCCAGCATTTT.

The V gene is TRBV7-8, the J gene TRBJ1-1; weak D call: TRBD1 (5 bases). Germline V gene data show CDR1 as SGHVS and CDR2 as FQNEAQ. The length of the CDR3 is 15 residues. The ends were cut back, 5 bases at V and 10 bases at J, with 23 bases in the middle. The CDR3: CASSLPASGSSRAFF. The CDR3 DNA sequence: TGTGCCAGCAGCCTCCCCGCTTCAGGGTCCAGCCGAGCTTTCTTT.

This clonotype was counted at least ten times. The CDR3, as DNA: TGCAGTGCTAAACCGGGCAGGGTTGCTGGAAACACCATATATTTT. This translates into CSAKPGRVAGNTIYF. This chain uses TRBV20-1 with TRBJ1-3; the D gene is possibly TRBD1 (5 bases). The CDR3 consists of 15 residues. The V end lost 4 bases, the J end lost 2 bases, and 15 bases lay between the germline ends. The germline gives CDR1 DFQATT, CDR2 SNEGSKA (reference sequence).

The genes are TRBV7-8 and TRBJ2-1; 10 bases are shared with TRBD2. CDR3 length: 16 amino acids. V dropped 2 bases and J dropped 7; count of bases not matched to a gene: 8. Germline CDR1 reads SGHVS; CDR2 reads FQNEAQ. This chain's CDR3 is CASSLLAGDLYNEQFF. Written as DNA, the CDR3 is TGTGCCAGCAGCTTACTAGCGGGGGACCTCTATAATGAGCAGTTCTTC.

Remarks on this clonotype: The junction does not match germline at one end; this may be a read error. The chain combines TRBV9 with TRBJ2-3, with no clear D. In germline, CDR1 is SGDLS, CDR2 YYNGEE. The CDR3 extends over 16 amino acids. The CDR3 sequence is CASSAQRYSSTATQYF. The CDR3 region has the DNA TGTGCCAGCAGCGCGCAGAGATACAGCTCCACAGCTACGCAGTATTTT.